One and the same sample provided the 14 T cell receptor beta chains below, sequenced in a study of circulating and synovial CD4+ cells in juvenile arthritis. Generated by immunoSEQ multiplex PCR, the TCRdb table keeps only in-frame clones and is missing some. The sample records some 15,000 clones, about 90% being singletons. The sample comprised CD4+ T cells from blood. The origin of the receptors is a human donor with juvenile idiopathic arthritis.

The rearrangement uses TRBV4-3 and TRBJ2-1, with 9 bases aligning to TRBD2. Trimming cost V 5 bases and J 2 bases; bases outside gene matches: 4. Per germline, CDR1 LGHNA and CDR2 YSLEER. The CDR3 contains 15 residues. Here the CDR3 reads CASSRLAETYNEQFF. CDR3 nucleotide sequence: TGCGCCAGCAGCAGACTAGCGGAGACCTACAATGAGCAGTTCTTC.

The J gene is TRBJ2-7, the V gene TRBV5-1; possible D gene TRBD1, 5 bases. Deletions cut 2 bases from V and 2 bases from J, with 8 bases between. This CDR3 has 13 amino acids. Germline V lookup: CDR1 SGHRS, CDR2 YFSETQ. The CDR3 region is CASSFDRTYEQYF. The CDR3 DNA reads as TGCGCCAGCAGCTTTGACAGAACCTACGAGCAGTACTTC.

V and J are TRBV11-2 and TRBJ2-1; D ambiguous. CDR1 SGHAT and CDR2 FQNNGV come from the germline V gene. V was trimmed by 2 bases and J by 10 bases, leaving 12 bases between them. This CDR3 has 13 amino acids. In nucleotides, the CDR3 is TGTGCCAGCAGCTTAAACTTGGGCCGCGAGCAGTTCTTC. Its protein product is CASSLNLGREQFF.

This clone has just one count. The rearrangement uses TRBV2 and TRBJ2-5, with D perhaps TRBD2 (6 bases). This CDR3 region has 15 residues. Germline-derived CDR1 and CDR2 are SNHLY and FYNNEI. V was shortened by 6 bases and J by 2 bases, with 16 bases between the two germline ends. Written as DNA, the CDR3 is TGTGCCAGCAGCACAAGAGGGACTTTTCAAGAGACCCAGTACTTC. This codes for CASSTRGTFQETQYF.

The chain has TRBV18 and TRBJ1-5; the D gene is possibly TRBD1 (5 bases). CDR1 KGHSH and CDR2 LQKENI come from the germline V gene. The CDR3 has 13 residues. V lost 5 bases and J lost 4, with 9 bases in between. CDR3 loop: CASSAPGNQPQHF. In DNA form, the CDR3 reads TGTGCCAGCTCAGCTCCAGGGAATCAGCCCCAGCATTTT.

The chain employs TRBV10-3 and TRBJ2-1; D perhaps matches TRBD1 (5 bases). Trimming cost V 3 bases and J 6 bases, with 12 bases left between them. Germline V gene lookup returns CDR1 ENHRY and CDR2 SYGVKD. The CDR3 runs 14 residues. In nucleotides, the CDR3 is TGTGCCATCAGTGAACAGGTAGGCACCAATGAGCAGTTCTTC. Translating it yields CAISEQVGTNEQFF.

This clone was observed a single time. This sequence joins TRBV5-1 and TRBJ1-4; perhaps TRBD1 as D (6 bases). Germline V lookup: CDR1 SGHRS, CDR2 YFSETQ. The CDR3 is 13 amino acids. Trimming removed 5 bases at V and 4 bases at J, with 9 bases between. CDR3 protein: CASRRGGNEKLFF. The DNA of the CDR3 is TGCGCCAGCAGAAGGGGGGGTAATGAAAAACTGTTTTTT.

The chain couples TRBV29-1 to TRBJ1-2; no reliable D call. Trimming pared 2 bases from V and 8 bases from J, leaving 15 bases between. The CDR3 has 13 residues. Germline V lookup: CDR1 SQVTM, CDR2 ANQGSEA. This chain's CDR3 is CSVEPTTLLGYTF. The DNA of the CDR3 is TGCAGCGTTGAACCAACTACCCTTTTGGGCTACACCTTC.

The chain has TRBV5-1 and TRBJ1-2; 8 positions agree with TRBD1. The CDR3 is made up of 15 amino acids. J lost 8 bases, V lost 3 bases, and 12 bases had no gene match. Germline CDR1 and CDR2: SGHRS and YFSETQ. CDR3 region: CASSWGTTGAGGYTF. CDR3 nucleotides: TGCGCCAGCAGCTGGGGAACGACAGGGGCTGGGGGCTACACCTTC.

The rearrangement uses TRBV2 and TRBJ2-5; TRBD2 is a possible D gene (5 bases). This CDR3 has 13 amino acids. The V gene's germline CDR1 is SNHLY and CDR2 FYNNEI. Trimming pared 7 bases from V and 1 base from J, leaving 10 bases between. The CDR3 DNA reads as TGTGCCAGCAACCCCGGGGTCCAAGAGACCCAGTACTTC. Protein: CASNPGVQETQYF. Supplemented by reference TRBV2 and TRBJ2-5, the full variable domain reads EPEVTQTPSHQVTQMGQEVILRCVPISNHLYFYWYRQILGQKVEFLVSFYNNEISEKSEIFDDQFSVERPDGSNFTLKIRSTKLEDSAMYFCASNPGVQETQYFGPGTRLLVL.

The chain joins TRBV5-4 to TRBJ1-2; 8 positions match TRBD1. The CDR3 is made up of 17 amino acids. Germline V lookup: CDR1 SGHNT, CDR2 YYREEE (reference sequence). V lost 3 bases, J lost 7 bases, and 17 bases stayed unmatched. This CDR3 is CASSSQTGARGAAGYTF. In DNA form, the CDR3 reads TGTGCCAGCAGCTCGCAGACAGGGGCTCGGGGCGCGGCTGGCTACACCTTC.

The CDR3 region is CASSPVVKETQYF. DNA of the CDR3: TGTGCCAGCTCACCAGTAGTTAAAGAGACCCAGTACTTC. The J gene is TRBJ2-5, the V gene TRBV18; D gene uncertain. Germline V gene lookup returns CDR1 KGHSH and CDR2 LQKENI. This CDR3 comprises 13 residues. The ends were cut back, 2 bases at V and 3 bases at J, with 7 bases in the middle.

The chain links TRBV4-2 to TRBJ2-3; maybe TRBD1 (5 bases). This CDR3 is built from 17 residues. V dropped 0 bases and J dropped 0 bases, with 13 bases sitting between them. Germline V lookup: CDR1 LGHNA, CDR2 YNFKEQ. The DNA for the CDR3 is TGTGCCAGCAGCCAAGATGGAGCAGGGATAAGCACAGATACGCAGTATTTT. Translated, it gives CASSQDGAGISTDTQYF.

The chain couples TRBV18 to TRBJ1-5, with unresolved D. This CDR3 is 15 amino acids long. Trimming pared 3 bases from V and 3 bases from J, leaving 12 bases between. CDR1 and CDR2 from the germline V gene are KGHSH and LQKENI. Here the CDR3 reads CASSPEASLNQPQHF. Here the CDR3 DNA reads TGTGCCAGCTCACCCGAAGCATCCCTCAATCAGCCCCAGCATTTT.